This T cell receptor (beta chain) was recorded in a study of T-cell memory formation after mild COVID-19. TCRdb re-derived calls from the 5' RACE reads in MiXCR, one entry per CDR3 protein. Among hundreds of thousands of distinct CDR3 sequences, under 30% were seen once, and the ten largest hold approximately 12%. V was trimmed by 0 bases and J by 5 bases, leaving 14 bases between them. Germline lookup yields CDR1 SGHRS and CDR2 YFSETQ. The CDR3 length is 15 residues. This TCR was sampled from an adult woman who had mild COVID-19 (a few samples of this study predate the infection). Cell type and time point are not known. Sequenced sample: PBMCs or a T cell subset sorted from them (not recorded which). This rearrangement joins TRBV5-1 to TRBJ1-1; D is undetermined. CDR3 sequence reads: CASSLAWQFPTEAFF. CDR3 in DNA: TGCGCCAGCAGCTTGGCCTGGCAGTTCCCAACTGAAGCTTTCTTT.